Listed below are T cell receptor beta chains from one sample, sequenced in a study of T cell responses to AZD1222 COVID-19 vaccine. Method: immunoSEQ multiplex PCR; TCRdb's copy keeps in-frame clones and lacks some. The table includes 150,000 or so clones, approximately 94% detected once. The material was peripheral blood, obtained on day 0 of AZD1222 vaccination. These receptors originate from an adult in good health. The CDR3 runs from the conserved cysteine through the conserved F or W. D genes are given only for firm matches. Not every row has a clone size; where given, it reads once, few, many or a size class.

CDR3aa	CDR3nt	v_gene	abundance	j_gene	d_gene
CASSQADSNGYTF	TGTGCCAGCAGCCAAGCGGACAGCAATGGCTACACCTTC	TRBV3-1/TRBV3-2	-	TRBJ1-2	-
CASSNTRMETQYF	TGTGCCAGCAGCAATACCAGGATGGAGACCCAGTACTTC	TRBV21-1	-	TRBJ2-5	-
CASSLLPGGYTF	TGTGCCAGCAGCTTACTGCCGGGAGGCTACACCTTC	TRBV13	once	TRBJ1-2	-
CASSWSGNEQFF	TGTGCCAGTTCCTGGAGCGGCAATGAGCAGTTCTTC	TRBV27	-	TRBJ2-1	-
CASTLYGGSNQPQHF	TGTGCCAGCACGTTATACGGCGGTAGCAATCAGCCCCAGCATTTT	TRBV6-5	-	TRBJ1-5	-
CASRLQDSRVTDTQYF	TGCGCCAGCAGGCTACAGGACTCAAGGGTAACAGATACGCAGTATTTT	TRBV5-1	-	TRBJ2-3	-
CATGRGGRLTDTQYF	TGTGCCACGGGCCGGGGCGGGAGGTTAACAGATACGCAGTATTTT	TRBV24-1	-	TRBJ2-3	TRBD2
CASSTTSGRANEQFF	TGTGCCAGCAGTACTACTAGCGGGAGGGCCAATGAGCAGTTCTTC	TRBV27	-	TRBJ2-1	TRBD2
CASSLGSDGYTF	TGTGCCAGCAGCTTAGGCTCAGATGGCTACACCTTC	TRBV13	once	TRBJ1-2	-
CASTGDGREKLFF	TGCGCCAGTACCGGAGACGGCAGGGAAAAACTGTTTTTT	TRBV4-1	-	TRBJ1-4	-
CASHRGNSEAFF	TGTGCCTCCCACAGGGGGAACTCTGAAGCTTTCTTT	TRBV19	-	TRBJ1-1	TRBD1
CASELQGHTEAFF	TGTGCCAGCGAGTTGCAGGGGCACACTGAAGCTTTCTTT	TRBV5-5	-	TRBJ1-1	-
CASSPRGIVYEQYF	TGTGCCAGCAGCCCGCGAGGCATCGTCTACGAGCAGTACTTC	TRBV11-2	-	TRBJ2-7	-
CASSLALALSTDTQYF	TGTGCCAGCAGTTTGGCCCTTGCGCTTAGCACAGATACGCAGTATTTT	TRBV28	few	TRBJ2-3	-
CASSLGIHQPQHF	TGTGCCAGCAGTTTAGGGATACATCAGCCCCAGCATTTT	TRBV28	-	TRBJ1-5	-
CASSMGWTGDMVNQPQHF	TGTGCCAGTAGTATGGGATGGACAGGGGATATGGTCAATCAGCCCCAGCATTTT	TRBV19	-	TRBJ1-5	TRBD1
CATSDLRGNEQFF	TGTGCCACCAGTGATTTGCGGGGGAATGAGCAGTTCTTC	TRBV24-1	-	TRBJ2-1	-
CASSLERFMSYNEQFF	TGTGCCAGCAGTCTCGAGCGTTTTATGTCCTACAATGAGCAGTTCTTC	TRBV2	-	TRBJ2-1	-
CASRQDRDQPQHF	TGTGCCAGCAGGCAGGACAGAGATCAGCCCCAGCATTTT	TRBV27	-	TRBJ1-5	-
CASSPGADNTGELFF	TGTGCCAGCAGTCCTGGGGCCGACAACACCGGGGAGCTGTTTTTT	TRBV28	-	TRBJ2-2	-
CASSLTGRGYGYTF	TGTGCCAGCAGTTTAACAGGGCGTGGGTATGGCTACACCTTC	TRBV28	-	TRBJ1-2	-
CASSESGQPQHF	TGCGCCAGCAGTGAGTCGGGCCAGCCCCAGCATTTT	TRBV10-2	-	TRBJ1-5	-
CASSLSGASYEQYF	TGTGCCAGCAGTTTATCCGGGGCCTCCTACGAGCAGTACTTC	TRBV27	-	TRBJ2-7	-
CASSPSGINYEQYF	TGTGCCAGCAGCCCGAGCGGGATTAACTACGAGCAGTACTTC	TRBV5-4	-	TRBJ2-7	TRBD2
CASTDWELDTQYF	TGTGCCAGCACGGATTGGGAGCTTGATACGCAGTATTTT	TRBV6-5	-	TRBJ2-3	-
CASRGGALNTEAFF	TGTGCCAGCAGGGGTGGGGCACTGAACACTGAAGCTTTCTTT	TRBV28	-	TRBJ1-1	-
CASSSTGNTEAFF	TGTGCCAGCAGCTCCACAGGTAACACTGAAGCTTTCTTT	TRBV7-9	-	TRBJ1-1	-
CASPSSYNSPLHF	TGTGCCAGCCCGAGCTCCTATAATTCACCCCTCCACTTT	TRBV18	-	TRBJ1-6	-
CASSLNGAGDQYGYTF	TGCGCCAGCAGCCTAAATGGGGCAGGGGATCAGTATGGCTACACCTTC	TRBV5-1	-	TRBJ1-2	-
CASHTRGHEQFF	TGTGCCAGCCATACGCGGGGCCATGAGCAGTTCTTC	TRBV19	-	TRBJ2-1	-
CSVGRLGQGYTGELFF	TGCAGCGTCGGGAGGCTCGGACAGGGGTACACCGGGGAGCTGTTTTTT	TRBV29-1	-	TRBJ2-2	TRBD1
CASSLGTGGNQPQHF	TGTGCCAGCAGTCTAGGGACAGGGGGCAATCAGCCCCAGCATTTT	TRBV27	once	TRBJ1-5	TRBD1
CASGLAPRVGLNTEAFF	TGTGCTAGTGGTTTGGCACCCAGGGTGGGGCTGAACACTGAAGCTTTCTTT	TRBV12-5	-	TRBJ1-1	-
CASSSPPSTEAFF	TGTGCCAGCAGCTCCCCCCCGAGCACTGAAGCTTTCTTT	TRBV5-4	-	TRBJ1-1	-
CASSITGRGNYGYTF	TGTGCCAGTAGTATAACGGGCAGGGGCAACTATGGCTACACCTTC	TRBV19	-	TRBJ1-2	-
CASKGTFGLAFF	TGTGCCAGTAAGGGGACGTTTGGATTGGCTTTCTTT	TRBV19	-	TRBJ1-1	-
CASHSQAYEQYF	TGTGCCAGCCACTCTCAGGCCTACGAGCAGTACTTC	TRBV28	-	TRBJ2-7	-
CASSPRGAAYEQYF	TGTGCCAGCAGCCCCCGGGGGGCAGCCTACGAGCAGTACTTC	TRBV11-2	-	TRBJ2-7	-
CASRPGAYGYTF	TGTGCCAGCCGGCCGGGAGCCTATGGCTACACCTTC	TRBV2	-	TRBJ1-2	-
CASRGGALGGYTF	TGTGCCAGCAGAGGGGGGGCCCTGGGGGGCTACACCTTC	TRBV27	-	TRBJ1-2	-
CASSQGLNRGFTEQYF	TGCGCCAGCAGCCAAGGGTTGAACAGGGGGTTTACGGAGCAGTACTTC	TRBV4-1	-	TRBJ2-7	TRBD1
CASSLALDRGGNQPQHF	TGTGCCAGCAGCTTAGCCCTAGACAGGGGGGGCAATCAGCCCCAGCATTTT	TRBV7-2	-	TRBJ1-5	TRBD1
CASSRLASHDEQFF	TGTGCCAGCTCGAGACTAGCGTCTCATGATGAGCAGTTCTTC	TRBV18	-	TRBJ2-1	TRBD2
CASSSRTSSSGNTIYF	TGTGCCAGCAGCTCCAGGACCTCCAGCTCTGGAAACACCATATATTTT	TRBV11-2	once	TRBJ1-3	-
CASSPRTADGEQYF	TGTGCCAGCTCACCAAGGACAGCCGACGGCGAGCAGTACTTC	TRBV18	-	TRBJ2-7	-
CASSLQGEGGNTIYF	TGTGCCAGCAGCTTACAGGGTGAAGGTGGAAACACCATATATTTT	TRBV9	-	TRBJ1-3	-
CATSTPMGQMAEAFF	TGTGCCACCAGCACACCAATGGGGCAGATGGCTGAAGCTTTCTTT	TRBV15	-	TRBJ1-1	-
CASSRAQSETYEQYF	TGTGCCAGCAGCCGCGCCCAAAGCGAGACCTACGAGCAGTACTTC	TRBV3-1/TRBV3-2	-	TRBJ2-7	-
CASSLGRNTEAFF	TGTGCCAGCAGCCTAGGCCGGAACACTGAAGCTTTCTTT	TRBV7-8	-	TRBJ1-1	-
CASSIARKNQPQHF	TGTGCCAGTAGTATAGCCAGGAAGAATCAGCCCCAGCATTTT	TRBV19	-	TRBJ1-5	-
CASSVQLDYEQYF	TGCGCCAGCAGTGTCCAGCTAGACTACGAGCAGTACTTC	TRBV10-1	-	TRBJ2-7	-
CASSLARPGSTGELFF	TGTGCCAGCAGCTTAGCGCGCCCAGGGAGCACCGGGGAGCTGTTTTTT	TRBV7-9	-	TRBJ2-2	-
CASSKGLAGVSYEQYF	TGTGCCAGCAGCAAGGGACTAGCGGGAGTTTCCTACGAGCAGTACTTC	TRBV5-4	few	TRBJ2-7	TRBD2
CASSPHPSGELFF	TGTGCCAGCTCACCCCACCCCTCCGGGGAGCTGTTTTTT	TRBV18	-	TRBJ2-2	-